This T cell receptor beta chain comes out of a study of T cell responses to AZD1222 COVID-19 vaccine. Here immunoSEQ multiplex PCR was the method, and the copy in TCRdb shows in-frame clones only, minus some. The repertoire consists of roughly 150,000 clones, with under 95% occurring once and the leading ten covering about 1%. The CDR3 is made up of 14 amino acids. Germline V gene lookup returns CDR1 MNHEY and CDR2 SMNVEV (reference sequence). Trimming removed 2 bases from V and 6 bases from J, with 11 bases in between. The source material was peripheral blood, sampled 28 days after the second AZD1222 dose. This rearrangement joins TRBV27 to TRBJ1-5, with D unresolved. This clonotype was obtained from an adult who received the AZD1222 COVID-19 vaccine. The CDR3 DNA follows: TGTGCCAGCAGTTTAAGAGAGTATCCTCAGCCCCAGCATTTT. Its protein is CASSLREYPQPQHF.